This T cell receptor (beta chain) appears in the sequencing data of a study of PD-L1 blockade in urothelial cancer. Study-level background: Analyses used blood from 3 weeks (second dose) and 6 weeks after treatment start. Regarding the study as a whole: Better survival was forecast by a pretreatment blood TCR clonality below the median.

Time point given: pretreatment peripheral blood. Enrolled patients showed locally advanced or metastatic urothelial carcinoma. The CDR3 length is 13 residues. V gave up 4 bases and J gave up 16 bases; unmatched junction bases: 13. From germline, CDR1 is SGHVS and CDR2 FQNEAQ. Worth noting for this clone: Its antigen is not identified.

TCRdb keeps only in-frame clones here, not all; method: immunoSEQ multiplex PCR. The sample lists 40,000 to 55,000 clones; about 82% were seen once. The chain links TRBV7-8 to TRBJ2-1, with 7 bases aligning to TRBD2. The specimen was PBMCs, collected around atezolizumab (anti-PD-L1) treatment. The sequence was obtained from a man aged 60-69 years with urothelial cancer. DNA for the CDR3: TGTGCCAGCAGCTACCCCAGTGGGAGGGAGGGATTCTTC. Translation gives CASSYPSGREGFF.